One and the same sample provided the 17 T cell receptor beta chains below, sequenced in a study of blood T cell repertoires in COVID-19. Using immunoSEQ multiplex PCR, the repertoire was profiled, and TCRdb retains in-frame clones only, with some absent. The data hold hundreds of thousands of clones, with roughly nine tenths observed a single time. Material for sequencing was PBMCs or T cells enriched from blood (not recorded which). The receptors were sampled from a woman aged 30 to 39 with acute COVID-19.

The DNA for the CDR3 is TGTGCCAGCAGTTTGAGGGGGCAGGGTGGCTACACCTTC. The encoded protein is CASSLRGQGGYTF. The chain is built from TRBV28 and TRBJ1-2, with 7 bases aligning to TRBD1. CDR1 and CDR2 from the germline V gene are MDHEN and SYDVKM. This CDR3 has 13 amino acids. The ends lost 3 bases at V and 7 bases at J; junction bases unmatched: 5.

The V call is TRBV6-5, the J call TRBJ1-5, with D possibly being TRBD1 (5 bases). The germline gives CDR1 MNHEY, CDR2 SVGAGI. With 8 bases removed from V and 4 bases from J, the gap between germline ends came to 15 bases. The CDR3 loop spans 14 amino acids. CDR3 in DNA: TGTGCCAGCTTGGGTTACAGGTTAAATCAGCCCCAGCATTTT. Its translation: CASLGYRLNQPQHF.

The chain combines TRBV6-5 with TRBJ2-2; D possibly corresponds to TRBD1 (5 bases). This CDR3 is 15 amino acids long. Trimming cost V 1 base and J 2 bases, with 8 bases left between them. Germline-derived CDR1 and CDR2 are MNHEY and SVGAGI. The DNA for the CDR3 is TGTGCCAGCAGTTACTATGGACATAACACCGGGGAGCTGTTTTTT. It encodes CASSYYGHNTGELFF.

In nucleotides, the CDR3 is TGTGCCAGCTCACCAATCGGTGGACAGGCTCCCTACGAGCAGTACTTC. Residues: CASSPIGGQAPYEQYF. The chain couples TRBV18 to TRBJ2-7; 7 nucleotides agree with TRBD1. CDR1 is KGHSH and CDR2 is LQKENI in the germline V gene. The CDR3 is 16 amino acids. The V and J ends lost 2 bases and 2 bases, in that order; junction bases with no gene match: 9.

The CDR3: CASGRTGGATDTQYF. DNA of the CDR3: TGTGCTAGTGGACGGACAGGGGGTGCCACAGATACGCAGTATTTT. The gene calls are TRBV12-5 and TRBJ2-3; 10 bases are shared with TRBD1. V dropped 6 bases and J dropped 2; count of bases not matched to a gene: 5. CDR3 length: 15 residues. CDR1 is LGHNT, CDR2 FRNRAP, per germline. Full variable domain (remainder filled in from reference TRBV12-5 and TRBJ2-3): DARVTQTPRHKVTEMGQEVTMRCQPILGHNTVFWYRQTMMQGLELLAYFRNRAPLDDSGMPKDRFSAEMPDATLATLKIQPSEPRDSAVYFCASGRTGGATDTQYFGPGTRLTVL.

The chain is built from TRBV21-1 and TRBJ2-6; TRBD1, the table's D call, was not compared with the DNA. TRBV21-1 is noted as a pseudogene. This CDR3 region has 19 residues. This CDR3 reads CASSAPYRRDTYGANVLTF. CDR3 sequence (DNA): TGTGCCAGCAGCGCCCCTTACAGGCGCGACACTTACGGGGCCAACGTCCTGACTTTC.

The genes are TRBV27 and TRBJ2-7, with no clear D. V gave up 6 bases and J gave up 5 bases, with 20 bases separating them. CDR3 length equals 15 residues. CDR1 and CDR2 (germline): MNHEY, SMNVEV (reference sequence). This CDR3 reads CASSPLDQVGDEQYF. The CDR3 nucleotides read TGTGCCAGCAGCCCCCTCGATCAGGTTGGTGACGAGCAGTACTTC.

The chain recombines TRBV10-2 with TRBJ2-7, with D maybe TRBD1 (7 bases). V was pared by 4 bases and J by 2 bases, with 18 bases between. CDR3 length: 16 residues. Germline V gene data show CDR1 as WSHSY and CDR2 as SAAADI. The DNA of the CDR3 is TGCGCCAGCAGTGCGTTAGGGGGCGCGGGGACCTACGAGCAGTACTTC. It specifies CASSALGGAGTYEQYF.

This clone was seen only a few times. The V call is TRBV10-3, the J call TRBJ2-7; D is ambiguous. The CDR3 sequence is 11 residues long. CDR1 and CDR2 from the germline V gene are ENHRY and SYGVKD. The V end lost 0 bases, the J end lost 6 bases, and 3 bases lay between the germline ends. For the CDR3, the DNA is TGTGCCATCAGTGAGTCGCGCGAGCAGTACTTC. It specifies CAISESREQYF.

Only a few counts were recorded for this clone. The gene calls are TRBV6-5 and TRBJ1-1, with TRBD1 matching over 8 bases. Germline V lookup: CDR1 MNHEY, CDR2 SVGAGI. V lost 6 bases, J lost 1 base, and 4 bases stayed unmatched. This CDR3 is built from 14 residues. Here the CDR3 reads CASRFGQGNTEAFF. The CDR3 DNA is TGTGCCAGCAGATTCGGACAGGGGAACACTGAAGCTTTCTTT.

This clone appeared a single time. The V gene is TRBV7-2, the J gene TRBJ1-1; D might be TRBD1 (6 bases). The germline V and J ends were trimmed by 8 bases and 1 base, with 20 bases remaining between them. CDR1 and CDR2 (germline): SGHTA, FQGNSA. This CDR3 spans 16 amino acids. In DNA form, the CDR3 reads TGTGCCAGCCTAGTTACAGGGTTGGGAGAGAACACTGAAGCTTTCTTT. Translated, it gives CASLVTGLGENTEAFF.

This clone was observed a handful of times. The CDR3 coding sequence is TGCGCCAGCAGCTTGTGGACTAGCGGGGGGGTTAATGAGCAGTTCTTC. The encoded protein is CASSLWTSGGVNEQFF. The genes are TRBV5-1 and TRBJ2-1, with 15 bases identical to TRBD2. The CDR3 is 16 amino acids. J gave up 7 bases and V 1 base, and 3 bases lay outside the gene matches. Germline lookup yields CDR1 SGHRS and CDR2 YFSETQ.

The chain uses TRBV29-1 and TRBJ1-1; 7 nucleotides match TRBD1. The CDR3 covers 13 residues. The germline CDR1 and CDR2 sequences are SQVTM and ANQGSEA. The junction had 6 bases not matched to a gene; V was cut back by 7 bases and J by 1 base. Here the CDR3 DNA reads TGCAGCGCCGACAGGGTTGGGAACACTGAAGCTTTCTTT. Translated: CSADRVGNTEAFF.

The count of this clone is one. The genes are TRBV9 and TRBJ2-1, with 7 bases identical to TRBD1. This CDR3 has 16 residues. Losses at the gene ends were 0 bases for V and 4 bases for J; bases not matched to a gene: 7. Germline V lookup: CDR1 SGDLS, CDR2 YYNGEE. The DNA of the CDR3 is TGTGCCAGCAGCGTAGAGGGGGCTTTCTTATACAATGAGCAGTTCTTC. The encoded protein is CASSVEGAFLYNEQFF.

This clone was seen more than once but under ten times. The V call is TRBV6-2 or TRBV6-3, the J call TRBJ2-6; possible D gene TRBD2, 5 bases. V was trimmed by 2 bases and J by 0 bases, leaving 5 bases between them. Germline CDR1 MNHEY, CDR2 SVGEGT. This CDR3 region has 15 residues. The CDR3 spells CASSYEGSGANVLTF. CDR3 in DNA: TGTGCCAGCAGTTACGAGGGCTCTGGGGCCAACGTCCTGACTTTC.

J is TRBJ1-2 and V is TRBV28; 9 nucleotides align to TRBD1. Germline-derived CDR1 and CDR2 are MDHEN and SYDVKM. The J segment lost 4 bases and the V segment lost 0 bases, leaving 12 bases of the junction unmatched. This CDR3 comprises 18 residues. The CDR3 DNA reads as TGTGCCAGCAGTTTATGCGCCCGCCGACGACAGGGGGGCTATGGCTACACCTTC. Amino acids: CASSLCARRRQGGYGYTF.

This clone was detected once. CDR3 sequence (DNA): TGTGCCAGCAGCCGACAGGGGGCTCAATGGAACACTGAAGCTTTCTTT. It encodes CASSRQGAQWNTEAFF. The chain has TRBV5-6 and TRBJ1-1; TRBD1 matches at 10 bases. V was pared by 4 bases and J by 1 base, with 7 bases of the junction left unmatched. Germline lookup yields CDR1 SGHDT and CDR2 YYEEEE. The CDR3 is 16 residues long.